This is a list of T cell receptor beta chains from one sample in a study of T-cell reconstitution after alpha-beta-depleted transplantation in children. TCRdb re-derived calls from the PCR reads in MiXCR, one entry per CDR3 protein. The sample has roughly 400,000 distinct CDR3 sequences, roughly two fifths seen once. The material sequenced was PBMCs, taken before TCRalphabeta/CD19-depleted stem cell transplant. Receptors were obtained from a girl aged 2-9 years with aplastic anemia, due to receive a stem cell transplant. CDR3s include the opening cysteine and the closing phenylalanine or tryptophan. Each record gives: V gene, J gene, clone size, D gene, CDR3 DNA, CDR3 protein. D genes are given only for firm matches. Rows give clone size only sometimes, using once, few, many, or a class for an expanded clone.

V gene: TRBV5-1
J gene: TRBJ2-3
clone size: .
D gene: .
CDR3 DNA: TGCGCCAGCAGCTTGGCAAATTGGGAGAAGAGGGATAGGACGCAGTATTTT
CDR3 protein: CASSLANWEKRDRTQYF

V gene: TRBV5-4
J gene: TRBJ1-6
clone size: .
D gene: TRBD1
CDR3 DNA: TGTGCCAGCAGCTTTGGACAGGGAAGCTCCTATAATTCACCCCTCCACTTT
CDR3 protein: CASSFGQGSSYNSPLHF

V gene: TRBV12-3/TRBV12-4
J gene: TRBJ2-3
clone size: .
D gene: TRBD2
CDR3 DNA: TGTGCCAGCAGTTGGACTAGCGGAGCAGATACGCAGTATTTT
CDR3 protein: CASSWTSGADTQYF

V gene: TRBV7-2
J gene: TRBJ2-7
clone size: .
D gene: TRBD1
CDR3 DNA: TGTGCCAGCAGCTTCCCCGGGACAGGGGGATCCGAGCAGTACTTC
CDR3 protein: CASSFPGTGGSEQYF

V gene: TRBV25-1
J gene: TRBJ1-1
clone size: .
D gene: .
CDR3 DNA: TGTGCCAGCAGTGGTTGGAGTGTGGGTGATTTCTCTGAAGCTTTCTTT
CDR3 protein: CASSGWSVGDFSEAFF

V gene: TRBV4-2
J gene: TRBJ2-4
clone size: .
D gene: .
CDR3 DNA: TGTGCCAGCAGCCAAGAGGGACCGGAGGGGGACATTCAGTACTTC
CDR3 protein: CASSQEGPEGDIQYF

V gene: TRBV12-3/TRBV12-4
J gene: TRBJ2-1
clone size: .
D gene: .
CDR3 DNA: TGTGCCAGCAGTTTATACGACCCGAAGGATGAGCAGTTCTTC
CDR3 protein: CASSLYDPKDEQFF

V gene: TRBV5-6
J gene: TRBJ1-5
clone size: many
D gene: TRBD1
CDR3 DNA: TGTGCCAGCAGCTTGGGGGGACAGGGTTTGCAGCCCCAGCATTTT
CDR3 protein: CASSLGGQGLQPQHF

V gene: TRBV5-1
J gene: TRBJ2-1
clone size: few
D gene: .
CDR3 DNA: TGCGCCAGCAGCTTGGTTCAAGGGGGTGAGCAGTTCTTC
CDR3 protein: CASSLVQGGEQFF

V gene: TRBV11-2
J gene: TRBJ2-7
clone size: .
D gene: TRBD2
CDR3 DNA: TGTGCCAGCAGCTTAGAGGGAGGGCCAGCGGGGGAGCAGTACTTC
CDR3 protein: CASSLEGGPAGEQYF

V gene: TRBV9
J gene: TRBJ2-3
clone size: few
D gene: .
CDR3 DNA: TGTGCCAGCAGCGTAGGTACTAGCACAGATACGCAGTATTTT
CDR3 protein: CASSVGTSTDTQYF

V gene: TRBV5-1
J gene: TRBJ2-5
clone size: .
D gene: .
CDR3 DNA: TGCGCCAGCAGCTCGAGAACAGGCCCCCAAGAGACCCAGTACTTC
CDR3 protein: CASSSRTGPQETQYF

V gene: TRBV6-1
J gene: TRBJ2-7
clone size: .
D gene: .
CDR3 DNA: TGTGCCAGCAGTCCCGAACGGGCAGCCAATCGTAACGAGCAGTACTTC
CDR3 protein: CASSPERAANRNEQYF

V gene: TRBV5-1
J gene: TRBJ2-1
clone size: .
D gene: .
CDR3 DNA: TGCGCCAGCACCACCGGGGGCAATGAGCAGTTCTTC
CDR3 protein: CASTTGGNEQFF

V gene: TRBV5-5
J gene: TRBJ2-5
clone size: many
D gene: .
CDR3 DNA: TGTGCCAGCACCGCCCAACGCCAAGAGACCCAGTACTTC
CDR3 protein: CASTAQRQETQYF

V gene: TRBV5-5
J gene: TRBJ2-2
clone size: .
D gene: TRBD2
CDR3 DNA: TGTGCCAGCAGCGCCACTAGCGGGAGGGCCGGCACCGGGGAGCTGTTTTTT
CDR3 protein: CASSATSGRAGTGELFF

V gene: TRBV5-1
J gene: TRBJ2-2
clone size: many
D gene: .
CDR3 DNA: TGTGCCAGCAGCTTAGGGGCGAACACCGGGGAGCTGTTTTTT
CDR3 protein: CASSLGANTGELFF

V gene: TRBV28
J gene: TRBJ1-2
clone size: .
D gene: .
CDR3 DNA: TGTGCCAGCAGTTTAATTAACTATGGCTACACCTTC
CDR3 protein: CASSLINYGYTF

V gene: TRBV23-1
J gene: TRBJ2-3
clone size: .
D gene: TRBD2
CDR3 DNA: TGCGCCAGCAGTCAATTTATAGCGGGAGGCACAGATACGCAGTATTTT
CDR3 protein: CASSQFIAGGTDTQYF

V gene: TRBV7-9
J gene: TRBJ2-2
clone size: .
D gene: .
CDR3 DNA: TGTGCCAGCGAAACAGGGTTGAGCACCGGGGAGCTGTTTTTT
CDR3 protein: CASETGLSTGELFF

V gene: TRBV20-1
J gene: TRBJ2-5
clone size: .
D gene: .
CDR3 DNA: TGCAGTGCTCCAGCCCCCGGGAGTTGGCAAGAGACCCAGTACTTC
CDR3 protein: CSAPAPGSWQETQYF

V gene: TRBV3-1
J gene: TRBJ2-5
clone size: .
D gene: .
CDR3 DNA: TGTGCCAGCAGCACCGGGACCCCTGTGGGGGAGACCCAGTACTTC
CDR3 protein: CASSTGTPVGETQYF

V gene: TRBV28
J gene: TRBJ2-7
clone size: .
D gene: TRBD2
CDR3 DNA: TGTGCCAGCAGTATACTAGCGGGGTTCTACGAGCAGTACTTC
CDR3 protein: CASSILAGFYEQYF

V gene: TRBV7-9
J gene: TRBJ1-1
clone size: many
D gene: .
CDR3 DNA: TGTGCCAGCAGCTTAGATACAACCGCTGAAGCTTTCTTT
CDR3 protein: CASSLDTTAEAFF

V gene: TRBV12-3/TRBV12-4
J gene: TRBJ2-5
clone size: many
D gene: .
CDR3 DNA: TGTGCCAGCAGTCACCCTCCAGAGACCCAGTACTTC
CDR3 protein: CASSHPPETQYF

V gene: TRBV20-1
J gene: TRBJ2-7
clone size: .
D gene: .
CDR3 DNA: TGCAGTGCTAGAACTCAGGGGCTCGAGCAGTACTTC
CDR3 protein: CSARTQGLEQYF

V gene: TRBV5-1
J gene: TRBJ2-7
clone size: .
D gene: .
CDR3 DNA: TGCGCCAGCATGGCAGGACCTTCCTCCGAGCAGTACTTC
CDR3 protein: CASMAGPSSEQYF

V gene: TRBV14
J gene: TRBJ2-7
clone size: few
D gene: .
CDR3 DNA: TGTGCCAGCAGCCCTTCGGTCTACGAGCAGTACTTC
CDR3 protein: CASSPSVYEQYF

V gene: TRBV20-1
J gene: TRBJ1-1
clone size: few
D gene: TRBD1
CDR3 DNA: TGCAGTGCTAGGATTTGGTCTGCTACAGGGGCGGGAGCTTTCTTT
CDR3 protein: CSARIWSATGAGAFF

V gene: TRBV4-2
J gene: TRBJ1-4
clone size: many
D gene: TRBD1
CDR3 DNA: TGTGCCAGCAGCCAGAATGCAGGGGGCACTAATGAAAAACTGTTTTTT
CDR3 protein: CASSQNAGGTNEKLFF

V gene: TRBV29-1
J gene: TRBJ1-2
clone size: .
D gene: TRBD1
CDR3 DNA: TGCAGCGTTGAATCAGGGGGCGATGGCTACACCTTC
CDR3 protein: CSVESGGDGYTF

V gene: TRBV2
J gene: TRBJ2-7
clone size: .
D gene: .
CDR3 DNA: TGTGCCAGCAGCGGTGGGACTGCTTACTACGAGCAGTACTTC
CDR3 protein: CASSGGTAYYEQYF

V gene: TRBV18
J gene: TRBJ1-4
clone size: .
D gene: .
CDR3 DNA: TGTGCCAGCTCACGGGACGCTGCAACTAATGAAAAACTGTTTTTT
CDR3 protein: CASSRDAATNEKLFF

V gene: TRBV7-7
J gene: TRBJ2-1
clone size: once
D gene: .
CDR3 DNA: TGTGCCAGCAGCCCCGAGAGAAGCCCCTACAATGAGCAGTTCTTC
CDR3 protein: CASSPERSPYNEQFF

V gene: TRBV11-2
J gene: TRBJ1-5
clone size: .
D gene: TRBD1
CDR3 DNA: TGTGCCAGCAGTTCTCCCGGGACAGGCCTTCAGCCCCAGCATTTT
CDR3 protein: CASSSPGTGLQPQHF

V gene: TRBV29-1
J gene: TRBJ2-7
clone size: .
D gene: .
CDR3 DNA: TGCAGCGCCCAAGGGTCCTCCGACTCTCGCGAGCAGTACTTC
CDR3 protein: CSAQGSSDSREQYF

V gene: TRBV30
J gene: TRBJ1-1
clone size: .
D gene: .
CDR3 DNA: TGTGCCTGGAGTGTAAGGGGAATAGCTGAAGCTTTCTTT
CDR3 protein: CAWSVRGIAEAFF

V gene: TRBV20-1
J gene: TRBJ2-2
clone size: few
D gene: .
CDR3 DNA: TGCAGTGCTAGGCCGTCCGCGAACACCGGGGAGCTGTTTTTT
CDR3 protein: CSARPSANTGELFF

V gene: TRBV12-3/TRBV12-4
J gene: TRBJ2-2
clone size: many
D gene: TRBD2
CDR3 DNA: TGTGCCAGCAGCTTTTCGGGACTAGCGGGATACGAGAACGGGGAGCTGTTTTTT
CDR3 protein: CASSFSGLAGYENGELFF

V gene: TRBV19
J gene: TRBJ2-3
clone size: .
D gene: TRBD2
CDR3 DNA: TGTGCCACCGGAGGGAGCGGGAGAGTGAATACGCAGTATTTT
CDR3 protein: CATGGSGRVNTQYF

V gene: TRBV6-1
J gene: TRBJ1-5
clone size: few
D gene: .
CDR3 DNA: TGTGCCAGCAGGAGAAGAGACCAAAGGGTTCAGCCCCAGCATTTT
CDR3 protein: CASRRRDQRVQPQHF

V gene: TRBV18
J gene: TRBJ2-7
clone size: .
D gene: TRBD2
CDR3 DNA: TGTGCCAGCTCAGCCGGGACTAACGAGCAGTACTTC
CDR3 protein: CASSAGTNEQYF

V gene: TRBV9
J gene: TRBJ2-5
clone size: few
D gene: .
CDR3 DNA: TGTGCCAGCAGCAGAAGCGGCCAAGAGACCCAGTACTTC
CDR3 protein: CASSRSGQETQYF

V gene: TRBV20-1
J gene: TRBJ2-2
clone size: many
D gene: .
CDR3 DNA: TGCAGTGCTAGGGAGGGGGGCGGGGAGCTGTTTTTT
CDR3 protein: CSAREGGGELFF

V gene: TRBV6-1
J gene: TRBJ2-3
clone size: .
D gene: .
CDR3 DNA: TGTGCCAGCAGCCGAGACCAGACAGATACGCAGTATTTT
CDR3 protein: CASSRDQTDTQYF

V gene: TRBV5-1
J gene: TRBJ1-4
clone size: .
D gene: TRBD1
CDR3 DNA: TGCGCCAGCAGCCAGGGACAGGGACGAGAAAAACTGTTTTTT
CDR3 protein: CASSQGQGREKLFF

V gene: TRBV29-1
J gene: TRBJ2-1
clone size: .
D gene: .
CDR3 DNA: TGCAGCGTTGAAGATCTGCAGGGTGCCCCTTTCCCCAGTTTC
CDR3 protein: CSVEDLQGAPFPSF

V gene: TRBV15
J gene: TRBJ2-2
clone size: .
D gene: .
CDR3 DNA: TGTGCCACCAGAAAAGCCGGGACGGGGAACACCGGGGAGCTGTTTTTT
CDR3 protein: CATRKAGTGNTGELFF

V gene: TRBV7-8
J gene: TRBJ2-1
clone size: .
D gene: TRBD1
CDR3 DNA: TGTGCCAGCGGTCGAAAGTGGGACAGGGGCTACGGTTTTCCTTACAATGAGCAGTTCTTC
CDR3 protein: CASGRKWDRGYGFPYNEQFF

V gene: TRBV20-1
J gene: TRBJ2-3
clone size: .
D gene: .
CDR3 DNA: TGCAGTGCTAGAACAGGGGAGGTTGCAGATACGCAGTATTTT
CDR3 protein: CSARTGEVADTQYF

V gene: TRBV6-5
J gene: TRBJ2-1
clone size: .
D gene: .
CDR3 DNA: TGTGCCAGCAGTTACTTATCTGGAGGTGAGCAGTTCTTC
CDR3 protein: CASSYLSGGEQFF

V gene: TRBV11-2
J gene: TRBJ2-1
clone size: many
D gene: TRBD1
CDR3 DNA: TGTGCCAGCAGCTTGACAGGGGGACAACTTAGTGAGCAGTTCTTC
CDR3 protein: CASSLTGGQLSEQFF

V gene: TRBV6-5
J gene: TRBJ2-7
clone size: .
D gene: .
CDR3 DNA: TGTGCCAGCAGTTACAGGGGGGGCCTGTACGAGCAGTACTTC
CDR3 protein: CASSYRGGLYEQYF

V gene: TRBV21-1
J gene: TRBJ1-5
clone size: .
D gene: .
CDR3 DNA: TGTGCCAGCAGCAAAGAGGACCGTCAGCCCCAGCATTTT
CDR3 protein: CASSKEDRQPQHF

V gene: TRBV9
J gene: TRBJ2-2
clone size: .
D gene: .
CDR3 DNA: TGTGCCAGCAGTGCCGGTGGCCCCGGGGAGCTGTTTTTT
CDR3 protein: CASSAGGPGELFF

V gene: TRBV30
J gene: TRBJ1-2
clone size: .
D gene: .
CDR3 DNA: TGTGCCTGGATGGGGGCCGGGAACTATGGCTACACTTTC
CDR3 protein: CAWMGAGNYGYTF

V gene: TRBV5-6
J gene: TRBJ1-2
clone size: few
D gene: .
CDR3 DNA: TGTGCCAGCAGCTTGGACTCTCAGGGGCGAGTCTATGGCTACACCTTC
CDR3 protein: CASSLDSQGRVYGYTF

V gene: TRBV5-1
J gene: TRBJ2-3
clone size: .
D gene: .
CDR3 DNA: TGCGCCAGCAGCGCCCGGGACCCTACACGGATCGAAGATACGCAGTATTTT
CDR3 protein: CASSARDPTRIEDTQYF

V gene: TRBV4-1
J gene: TRBJ2-3
clone size: many
D gene: TRBD2
CDR3 DNA: TGCGCCAGCAGCCGCTCCGGGACTAGCGGGAGTGACACGCAGTATTTT
CDR3 protein: CASSRSGTSGSDTQYF